Each of the 22 T cell receptor beta chains below was sequenced from the same sample in a study of T cell responses to AZD1222 COVID-19 vaccine. This table comes from immunoSEQ multiplex PCR, and its TCRdb copy is limited to in-frame clones, with some not included. The data contain 110,000 to 150,000 clones, around 92% of them singletons. The starting material was peripheral blood, obtained 28 days after the second AZD1222 dose. The receptor set was obtained from an adult who received the AZD1222 COVID-19 vaccine.

The rearrangement joins TRBV24-1 to TRBJ1-1, with D uncertain. V shed 3 bases and J shed 4 bases, with 14 bases lying between them. CDR1 and CDR2 (germline): KGHDR, SFDVKD. This CDR3 is built from 15 residues. CDR3 coding DNA: TGTGCCACCAGTGATACTACACAAGGGTTCACTGAAGCTTTCTTT. This gives the protein CATSDTTQGFTEAFF.

This chain uses TRBV18 with TRBJ1-2, with 9 bases matching TRBD1. Germline CDR1 and CDR2: KGHSH and LQKENI. Trimming at V came to 8 bases and at J to 6 bases, leaving 19 bases not matched to a gene. CDR3 length: 17 residues. The CDR3 sequence is CASTEIRGTGWRHGYTF. CDR3 DNA sequence: TGTGCCAGCACCGAAATACGAGGGACAGGGTGGAGACATGGCTACACCTTC.

Here the CDR3 reads CASSLVPNSPLHF. CDR3 sequence (DNA): TGTGCCAGCAGCTTAGTTCCTAATTCACCCCTCCACTTT. The chain uses TRBV7-6 and TRBJ1-6; the D is unclear. Trimming removed 1 base from V and 6 bases from J, with 4 bases in between. The length of the CDR3 is 13 residues. The V gene's germline CDR1 is SGHVS and CDR2 FNYEAQ.

This chain joins TRBV7-9 and TRBJ1-4; D unresolved. The CDR3 covers 16 residues. V lost 5 bases to trimming and J lost 4 bases, with 17 bases between them. The germline gives CDR1 SEHNR, CDR2 FQNEAQ (reference sequence). The CDR3 DNA reads as TGTGCCAGCAGCCGGCCCCCCGGGCCCAATAATGAAAAACTGTTTTTT. Translating gives CASSRPPGPNNEKLFF.

The chain recombines TRBV6-5 with TRBJ1-2; the D gene is possibly TRBD1 (5 bases). CDR3 length equals 14 residues. The ends were cut back, 6 bases at V and 0 bases at J, with 11 bases in the middle. Germline loops: CDR1 MNHEY, CDR2 SVGAGI. The CDR3 coding sequence is TGTGCCAGCAGGCCCGGACATTCTAACTATGGCTACACCTTC. Its protein is CASRPGHSNYGYTF.

The CDR3 nucleotides read TGTGCCAGCAGTTACCGGACTAGCGGGAGCGAGACCCAGTACTTC. Translation: CASSYRTSGSETQYF. The J gene is TRBJ2-5, the V gene TRBV6-5; TRBD2 aligns across 13 bases. The J segment lost 5 bases and the V segment lost 2 bases, leaving 2 bases of the junction unmatched. Germline assignment: CDR1 MNHEY and CDR2 SVGAGI. This CDR3 has 15 amino acids.

The chain has TRBV29-1 and TRBJ1-2, with D perhaps TRBD1 (5 bases). V lost 4 bases and J lost 6, with 12 bases in between. This CDR3 spans 12 amino acids. Germline V CDR1 and CDR2: SQVTM, ANQGSEA. CDR3 sequence: CSVVGGADGYTF. In DNA, the CDR3 is TGCAGCGTTGTCGGGGGAGCGGATGGCTACACCTTC.

The chain employs TRBV19 and TRBJ1-1, with 8 bases aligning to TRBD1. The junction had 9 bases not matched to a gene; V was cut back by 11 bases and J by 1 base. Per germline, CDR1 LNHDA and CDR2 SQIVND (reference sequence). The CDR3 has 14 amino acids. Here the CDR3 reads CASRTGTGNTEAFF. DNA for the CDR3: TGTGCCTCAAGGACCGGGACAGGGAACACTGAAGCTTTCTTT.

The rearrangement links TRBV5-6 to TRBJ2-6; D is unresolved. Trimming took off 0 bases at V and 2 bases at J, with 0 bases between the two ends. CDR1 and CDR2 (germline): SGHDT, YYEEEE. There are 13 residues in the CDR3. CDR3 sequence reads: CASSLAGANVLTF. Here the CDR3 DNA reads TGTGCCAGCAGCTTGGCTGGGGCCAACGTCCTGACTTTC.

The chain links TRBV9 to TRBJ1-1; the D is unclear. CDR1 is SGDLS and CDR2 is YYNGEE in the germline V gene. V was trimmed by 4 bases and J by 3 bases, leaving 10 bases between them. The CDR3 spans 13 residues. As DNA, the CDR3 is TGTGCCAGCAGCCTCGACACCGACACTGAAGCTTTCTTT. It translates to CASSLDTDTEAFF.

This chain uses TRBV5-4 with TRBJ2-7, with D possibly called TRBD1 or TRBD2 (5 bases each). CDR3 size: 15 residues. The germline gives CDR1 SGHNT, CDR2 YYREEE (reference sequence). The V end lost 0 bases, the J end lost 8 bases, and 18 bases lay between the germline ends. Here the CDR3 DNA reads TGTGCCAGCAGCTTGGATCCAGGGACCACTTCGAAGCAGTACTTC. Encoded protein: CASSLDPGTTSKQYF.

V gene TRBV6-5 combines with J gene TRBJ1-3, with 7 bases that match TRBD1. Germline V gives CDR1 MNHEY, CDR2 SVGAGI. With V trimmed by 7 bases and J by 8 bases, 5 bases remained unmatched. The CDR3 is 12 amino acids. This chain's CDR3 is CASTRQGDTIYF. In DNA, the CDR3 is TGTGCCAGCACTCGGCAGGGGGACACCATATATTTT.

The rearrangement links TRBV29-1 to TRBJ2-1; D unclear. CDR3 length: 12 amino acids. From germline, CDR1 is SQVTM and CDR2 ANQGSEA. The ends were cut back, 6 bases at V and 4 bases at J, with 10 bases in the middle. The DNA for the CDR3 is TGCAGCGTCTCCGGGCGATACAATGAGCAGTTCTTC. Translating it yields CSVSGRYNEQFF.

V usage is TRBV7-8 and J usage is TRBJ1-1, with 8 bases identical to TRBD1. Germline trimming cut 6 bases from V and 1 base from J; bases unmatched to any gene: 16. Germline CDR1 SGHVS, CDR2 FQNEAQ. The CDR3 totals 18 residues. In DNA, the CDR3 is TGTGCCAGCAGATCCATGACAGGGGCAAATATGAGGAACACTGAAGCTTTCTTT. The encoded protein is CASRSMTGANMRNTEAFF.

This sequence joins TRBV24-1 and TRBJ1-1; D might be TRBD1 (5 bases). V was shortened by 7 bases and J by 2 bases, with 13 bases between the two germline ends. Germline V gene data show CDR1 as KGHDR and CDR2 as SFDVKD. There are 14 residues in the CDR3. This CDR3 is CATSTGAGNTEAFF. Written as DNA, the CDR3 is TGTGCCACCAGCACCGGGGCCGGAAACACTGAAGCTTTCTTT.

The rearrangement joins TRBV10-3 to TRBJ1-1; D is unresolved. The CDR3 sequence is 11 residues long. From germline, CDR1 is ENHRY and CDR2 SYGVKD. Trimming shortened V by 3 bases and J by 8 bases, and 7 bases separated the two germline ends. DNA for the CDR3: TGTGCCATCAGTGACAGCTACGAAGCTTTCTTT. Amino acid sequence: CAISDSYEAFF.

The chain is built from TRBV27 and TRBJ1-1; D remains unclear. CDR1 is MNHEY, CDR2 SMNVEV, per germline (reference sequence). The ends were cut back, 5 bases at V and 11 bases at J, with 15 bases in the middle. The CDR3 has 12 amino acids. The CDR3 region is CASSPRRSPAFF. CDR3 DNA sequence: TGTGCCAGCAGTCCCCGCCGTAGTCCGGCTTTCTTT.

The count of this clone is one. The chain links TRBV27 to TRBJ1-5; TRBD1 might be the D (6 bases). Trimming removed 4 bases at V and 13 bases at J, with 20 bases between. CDR1 and CDR2 from the germline V gene are MNHEY and SMNVEV (reference sequence). This CDR3 has 14 residues. CDR3 sequence (DNA): TGTGCCAGCAGTTCAAGGACAGAGAGAAACAATCAGCATTTT. This codes for CASSSRTERNNQHF.

The chain couples TRBV5-5 to TRBJ1-2; D is undetermined. V was trimmed by 0 bases and J by 0 bases, leaving 12 bases between them. Germline V gene data show CDR1 as SGHKS and CDR2 as YYEKEE (reference sequence). The CDR3 contains 16 residues. The chain's CDR3 is CASSLAAGRANYGYTF. CDR3 in DNA: TGTGCCAGCAGCTTGGCCGCCGGTCGAGCTAACTATGGCTACACCTTC.

The chain is built from TRBV28 and TRBJ1-1; 7 bases align to TRBD1. This CDR3 is built from 15 residues. V lost 4 bases to trimming and J lost 4 bases; unmatched junction nucleotides: 9. Germline V gives CDR1 MDHEN, CDR2 SYDVKM. The CDR3 reads CASSYDDRDGTEAFF. The CDR3 DNA follows: TGTGCCAGCAGTTACGACGACAGGGATGGCACTGAAGCTTTCTTT.

The gene calls are TRBV6-5 and TRBJ1-2; D is ambiguous. The CDR3 spans 13 residues. The V end lost 7 bases, the J end lost 2 bases, and 11 bases lay between the germline ends. The germline gives CDR1 MNHEY, CDR2 SVGAGI. CDR3: CASNLDSNYGYTF. The CDR3 DNA follows: TGTGCCAGCAACTTGGACTCAAACTATGGCTACACCTTC.

V and J are TRBV5-4 and TRBJ2-7; 9 bases align to TRBD2. Looked up from germline, CDR1 is SGHNT and CDR2 is YYREEE (reference sequence). With 4 bases clipped from V and 7 bases from J, the junction kept 18 bases outside the gene matches. This CDR3 region has 17 residues. The chain's CDR3 is CASSTGRISGRAGEQYF. The CDR3 nucleotides are TGTGCCAGCAGCACTGGGAGAATTAGCGGGAGAGCTGGTGAGCAGTACTTC.